One T cell receptor beta chain is described in this entry. Its antigen is still unknown. J gave up 6 bases and V 4 bases, and 8 bases lay outside the gene matches. The length of the CDR3 is 17 residues. Germline CDR1 reads SGHRS; CDR2 reads YFSETQ. The sample originates from a study of OX40 agonist ivuxolimab in advanced cancers. General study results and limits: Individuals who were partial responders at 0.1-3.0 mg/kg had clonal expansion that ranked among the lowest.

Generated by immunoSEQ multiplex PCR, the TCRdb table keeps only in-frame clones and is missing some. The sample has tens of thousands of clones; roughly 90% are singletons. Blood sampling was done at baseline, cycle 4 day 1, and cycle 7 day 1. The receptor was isolated from an adult with an advanced solid tumor such as melanoma, head and neck, liver or kidney cancer. The rearrangement uses TRBV5-1 and TRBJ2-4, with TRBD2 identical over 15 bases. This specimen was CD4+ or CD8+ T cells sorted from blood, taken in a trial of the OX40 agonist ivuxolimab. The CDR3 region has the DNA TGCGCCAGCAGCAACGGACTAGCGGGAGGGCCGGGAAACATTCAGTACTTC. It is translated as CASSNGLAGGPGNIQYF.